The clone carrying this TCR beta chain showed up many times. Its antigen is not known. The sample originates from a study of T cell repertoires in cytomegalovirus infection. Study details: The public TCR beta signatures pointed to both CMV infection and matching HLA type. Study-wide results and caveats: Of the TCR beta families, the public ones yielded a cumulative frequency that identified carriers of CMV plus the relevant HLA.

The CDR3 runs 11 residues. Trimming stripped 2 bases from V and 9 bases from J, with 6 bases between. The germline V gene encodes CDR1 SGHRS and CDR2 YFSETQ. TCRdb ran MiXCR on the reads and lists one entry per CDR3 protein. The sample lists 450,000 to 600,000 distinct CDR3 sequences, around 11% occurring once. Sequenced sample: PBMCs. The genes are TRBV5-1 and TRBJ2-1; unclear D gene. The receptor was isolated from a human donor in good health (CMV status not recorded). Some clones in this sample may be carry-over from other donors' samples. The CDR3 spells CASSFGVEQFF. CDR3 DNA: TGCGCCAGCAGCTTTGGGGTTGAGCAGTTCTTC.